The clone carrying this TCR beta chain was observed a handful of times. The target antigen is unknown. The data belong to a study of response to subunit inactivated influenza vaccine. Study outcomes and limitations: Authors proposed each seasonal influenza vaccination draws in few new T cells.

V lost 4 bases to trimming and J lost 4 bases, with 14 bases between them. Germline values: CDR1 SGDLS, CDR2 YYNGEE. The CDR3 runs to 15 residues. TCRdb called the RT-PCR reads again in MiXCR, with one record for every CDR3 protein. The profile shows about 700,000 distinct CDR3 sequences, 11% to 15% of them singletons. The source is a man aged 50-60 years who received an inactivated influenza vaccine. This sample comprised PBMCs from blood, obtained 14 to 15 days before vaccination. The V call is TRBV9, the J call TRBJ2-2, with TRBD1 as a possible D gene (5 bases). The DNA of the CDR3 is TGTGCCAGCAGCACCCTAGACAGTTTCACCGGGGAGCTGTTTTTT. Encoded protein: CASSTLDSFTGELFF.